The 9 T cell receptor beta chains given below trace back to one sample, sequenced in a study of control samples from healthy donors and cancer patients. Only in-frame clones appear in the TCRdb table, and some are missing; sequencing was by immunoSEQ multiplex PCR. The sample consists of around 120,000 clones, about 89% of them appearing once. Sequenced input: blood. The receptors stem from a man between 60 and 75 years old in good health.

The chain has TRBV4-1 and TRBJ2-7; maybe TRBD1 (6 bases). CDR1 is MGHRA and CDR2 is YSYEKL in the germline V gene. The CDR3 consists of 16 residues. V was clipped by 3 bases and J by 3 bases, with 18 bases between them. CDR3 residues: CASSHLEQGYSYEQYF. CDR3 bases: TGCGCCAGCAGCCATCTCGAACAGGGATACAGCTACGAGCAGTACTTC.

About this clone itself: Other DNA sequences in the same sample also yield this CDR3. The genes are TRBV18 and TRBJ1-1, with 7 bases identical to TRBD1. With V trimmed by 3 bases and J by 1 base, 2 bases remained unmatched. From germline, CDR1 is KGHSH and CDR2 LQKENI. This CDR3 region has 14 residues. In DNA, the CDR3 is TGTGCCAGCTCACCTCAGGGGGGGAACACTGAAGCTTTCTTT. This translates into CASSPQGGNTEAFF. Full variable domain (remainder filled in from reference TRBV18 and TRBJ1-1): NAGVMQNPRHLVRRRGQEARLRCSPMKGHSHVYWYRQLPEEGLKFMVYLQKENIIDESGMPKERFSAEFPKEGPSILRIQQVVRGDSAAYFCASSPQGGNTEAFFGQGTRLTVV.

The V and J genes are TRBV9 and TRBJ2-5; 8 bases line up with TRBD2. Trimming took 0 bases from V and 7 from J; bases not matched to a gene: 14. This CDR3 comprises 17 residues. Germline values: CDR1 SGDLS, CDR2 YYNGEE. DNA of the CDR3: TGTGCCAGCAGCGTAGGGGGTAGCGGGGTCCCGGGTGGGACCCAGTACTTC. It translates to CASSVGGSGVPGGTQYF. Full variable domain (outside the CDR3, taken from reference TRBV9 and TRBJ2-5): DSGVTQTPKHLITATGQRVTLRCSPRSGDLSVYWYQQSLDQGLQFLIQYYNGEERAKGNILERFSAQQFPDLHSELNLSSLELGDSALYFCASSVGGSGVPGGTQYFGPGTRLLVL.

A few counts support this clone. This chain links TRBV2 with TRBJ1-5, with D uncertain. Germline V gene sequence: CDR1 SNHLY, CDR2 FYNNEI. The germline V and J ends were trimmed by 3 bases and 5 bases, with 8 bases remaining between them. This CDR3 has 13 amino acids. Written as DNA, the CDR3 is TGTGCCAGCAGTGACCAGGTCTATCAGCCCCAGCATTTT. It codes for CASSDQVYQPQHF. The full variable domain, its missing parts supplied by reference TRBV2 and TRBJ1-5, is EPEVTQTPSHQVTQMGQEVILRCVPISNHLYFYWYRQILGQKVEFLVSFYNNEISEKSEIFDDQFSVERPDGSNFTLKIRSTKLEDSAMYFCASSDQVYQPQHFGDGTRLSIL.

The sample holds a few counts of this clone. The chain joins TRBV3-1 (or the pseudogene TRBV3-2) to TRBJ2-7; 8 nucleotides agree with TRBD2. The germline V gene encodes CDR1 LGHDT and CDR2 YNNKEL (reference sequence). V was clipped by 0 bases and J by 2 bases; unmatched bases: 12. The CDR3 loop spans 18 amino acids. The CDR3 sequence is CASSQDWAGGSSAYEQYF. The CDR3 coding sequence is TGTGCCAGCAGCCAAGATTGGGCGGGGGGCTCCTCCGCCTACGAGCAGTACTTC.

V usage is TRBV6-1 and J usage is TRBJ2-3; TRBD2 is a possible D gene (5 bases). CDR3 length: 15 amino acids. CDR1 MNHNS and CDR2 SASEGT come from the germline V gene. The germline V and J ends were trimmed by 3 bases and 6 bases, with 16 bases remaining between them. Here the CDR3 DNA reads TGTGCCAGCAGTGAGGCTCTAGCCCACGTTGATACGCAGTATTTT. It yields the protein CASSEALAHVDTQYF.

This clone was seen only once. The chain recombines TRBV7-9 with TRBJ2-7, with 7 bases matching TRBD1. CDR1 and CDR2 from the germline V gene are SEHNR and FQNEAQ (reference sequence). Trimming at V came to 1 base and at J to 0 bases, leaving 3 bases not matched to a gene. The CDR3 has 15 amino acids. The CDR3, as DNA: TGTGCCAGCAGCTTAGGACAGGGAAGCTCCTACGAGCAGTACTTC. Protein: CASSLGQGSSYEQYF.

This clone has only a few counts. This chain connects TRBV7-9 to TRBJ2-3, with 9 bases lining up with TRBD2. The CDR3 sequence is 17 residues long. V lost 5 bases and J lost 2; bases outside the gene matches: 11. CDR1 is SEHNR, CDR2 FQNEAQ, per germline (reference sequence). CDR3 DNA: TGTGCCAGCAGCCTATTAGCGGGAGAGACCTACACAGATACGCAGTATTTT. Residues: CASSLLAGETYTDTQYF.

For the CDR3, the DNA is TGTGCCAGCAGCACCCCCGGGACCGTCACCGGGGAGCTGTTTTTT. Its protein product is CASSTPGTVTGELFF. The chain combines TRBV9 with TRBJ2-2; D might be TRBD1 or TRBD2, each matching 5 bases. The CDR3 has 15 amino acids. The V gene lost 4 bases and the J gene lost 4 bases, with 14 bases spanning the gap. Germline V gives CDR1 SGDLS, CDR2 YYNGEE.